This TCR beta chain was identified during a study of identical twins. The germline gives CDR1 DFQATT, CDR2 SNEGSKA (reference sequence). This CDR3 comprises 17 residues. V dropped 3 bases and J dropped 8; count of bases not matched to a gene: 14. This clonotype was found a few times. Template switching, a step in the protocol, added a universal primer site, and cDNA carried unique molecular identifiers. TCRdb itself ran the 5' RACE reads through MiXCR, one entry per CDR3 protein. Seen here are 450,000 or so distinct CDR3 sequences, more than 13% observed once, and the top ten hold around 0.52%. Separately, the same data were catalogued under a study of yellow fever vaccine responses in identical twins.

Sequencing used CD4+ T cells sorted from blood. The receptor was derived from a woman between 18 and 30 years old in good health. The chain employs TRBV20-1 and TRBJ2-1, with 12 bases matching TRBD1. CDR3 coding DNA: TGCAGTGCTAGGGGAGGGGCGCTGGGACAGGGGGCCCATGAGCAGTTCTTC. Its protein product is CSARGGALGQGAHEQFF.